Shown below are 24 T cell receptor beta chains from a single sample sequenced in a study of blood T cell repertoires in COVID-19. The method was immunoSEQ multiplex PCR; TCRdb's version includes in-frame clones alone and lacks a portion of them. Here the sample spans some 100,000 clones, 70% to 85% being singletons. The sequenced material came from peripheral blood. All receptors derive from a woman in her fifties or sixties with acute or convalescent COVID-19.

This sequence joins TRBV19 and TRBJ2-1; a weak D match, TRBD1 (5 bases). Trimming removed 2 bases at V and 1 base at J, with 9 bases between. The CDR3 has 15 amino acids. CDR1 and CDR2 from the germline V gene are LNHDA and SQIVND (reference sequence). The CDR3 DNA follows: TGTGCCAGTAGTATAAATGGGGCGTCCTACAATGAGCAGTTCTTC. It specifies CASSINGASYNEQFF.

The chain's CDR3 is CSVTGDYGYTF. The DNA of the CDR3 is TGCAGCGTGACAGGTGACTATGGCTACACCTTC. The gene calls are TRBV29-1 and TRBJ1-2; D may be TRBD1 (6 bases). The CDR3 runs 11 residues. Trimming stripped 6 bases from V and 3 bases from J, with 8 bases between. CDR1 and CDR2 (germline): SQVTM, ANQGSEA.

The rearrangement uses TRBV5-4 and TRBJ2-3; 13 bases match TRBD2. Losses at the gene ends were 1 base for V and 4 bases for J; bases not matched to a gene: 3. The CDR3 totals 16 residues. Per the germline V gene, CDR1 is SGHNT and CDR2 is YYREEE (reference sequence). As DNA, the CDR3 is TGTGCCAGCAGCTTGCGACTAGCGGGGGGTGCAGATACGCAGTATTTT. As protein: CASSLRLAGGADTQYF.

The sample holds a few counts of this clone. The V gene is TRBV4-3, the J gene TRBJ1-2, with 7 bases matching TRBD1. The CDR3 has 13 residues. The germline V gene encodes CDR1 LGHNA and CDR2 YSLEER. The V gene end was trimmed by 3 bases and the J gene end by 7 bases; junction bases not matched to a gene: 5. The CDR3 is CASSQFQGGGYTF. CDR3 nucleotide sequence: TGCGCCAGCAGCCAGTTCCAGGGGGGTGGCTACACCTTC.

This sequence joins TRBV2 and TRBJ1-2; 9 bases are a match to TRBD1. Germline trimming cut 9 bases from V and 2 bases from J; bases unmatched to any gene: 13. The CDR3 has 16 residues. Germline V gene lookup returns CDR1 SNHLY and CDR2 FYNNEI. The CDR3 spells CARSLKQGARNYGYTF. In nucleotides, the CDR3 is TGTGCCAGGTCTCTCAAACAGGGGGCGAGGAACTATGGCTACACCTTC. The variable domain in full, with the rest retrieved from reference TRBV2 and TRBJ1-2, is EPEVTQTPSHQVTQMGQEVILRCVPISNHLYFYWYRQILGQKVEFLVSFYNNEISEKSEIFDDQFSVERPDGSNFTLKIRSTKLEDSAMYFCARSLKQGARNYGYTFGSGTRLTVV.

This clone has a handful of counts. The V call is TRBV5-4, the J call TRBJ2-2, with D perhaps TRBD1 (6 bases). The germline CDR1 and CDR2 sequences are SGHNT and YYREEE (reference sequence). This CDR3 region has 14 residues. The V gene lost 2 bases and the J gene lost 7 bases, with 12 bases spanning the gap. The CDR3 is CASSFKQGNGELFF. In nucleotides, the CDR3 is TGTGCCAGCAGCTTCAAACAGGGAAACGGGGAGCTGTTTTTT.

The chain uses TRBV5-5 and TRBJ1-5, with D unresolved. This CDR3 has 14 amino acids. V lost 3 bases and J lost 4, with 11 bases in between. The germline gives CDR1 SGHKS, CDR2 YYEKEE (reference sequence). This CDR3 reads CASSWLGENQPQHF. For the CDR3, the DNA is TGTGCCAGCAGCTGGTTAGGAGAAAATCAGCCCCAGCATTTT.

The chain couples TRBV5-4 to TRBJ1-5; a possible D gene is TRBD1 (5 bases). The germline CDR1 and CDR2 sequences are SGHNT and YYREEE (reference sequence). Deletions cut 6 bases from V and 0 bases from J, with 25 bases between. This CDR3 comprises 19 residues. This chain's CDR3 is CASTNEPDTSLYSNQPQHF. The CDR3 DNA is TGTGCCAGCACTAACGAGCCGGACACTTCCCTCTATAGCAATCAGCCCCAGCATTTT.

DNA for the CDR3: TGTGCCAGCAGCGACAGGGGTGGAAACACCATATATTTT. This translates into CASSDRGGNTIYF. J is TRBJ1-3 and V is TRBV3-1 (or the pseudogene TRBV3-2); TRBD1 agrees at 8 bases. Germline CDR1 reads LGHDT; CDR2 reads YNNKEL (reference sequence). This CDR3 is 13 amino acids long. Trimming removed 5 bases from V and 3 bases from J; junction bases left unmatched: 0.

V is TRBV18 and J is TRBJ1-1; 7 bases line up with TRBD1. Germline CDR1 KGHSH, CDR2 LQKENI. The ends lost 2 bases at V and 2 bases at J; junction bases unmatched: 5. This CDR3 comprises 15 residues. The CDR3 nucleotides are TGTGCCAGCTCACCAAGAGGGACAGCCAACACTGAAGCTTTCTTT. Translated: CASSPRGTANTEAFF.

The chain recombines TRBV2 with TRBJ2-7; the D gene is possibly TRBD1 (5 bases). Germline CDR1 is SNHLY and CDR2 is FYNNEI. V gave up 4 bases and J gave up 5 bases, with 12 bases separating them. The CDR3 has 13 amino acids. The CDR3 DNA is TGTGCCAGCAGTGGTATGGGCAGGGACGAGCAGTACTTC. Translating it yields CASSGMGRDEQYF.

The chain has TRBV10-3 and TRBJ1-6; a weak D match, TRBD1 (5 bases). Trimming took 6 bases from V and 0 from J, leaving 15 bases between them. The CDR3 totals 17 residues. CDR1 and CDR2 (germline): ENHRY, SYGVKD. CDR3 sequence (DNA): TGTGCCATCAGAGCAGGGCTGGGGTCCTCCTATAATTCACCCCTCCACTTT. Residues: CAIRAGLGSSYNSPLHF.

This clone was observed once. The rearrangement uses TRBV6-2 or TRBV6-3 and TRBJ1-2, with 8 bases aligning to TRBD1. V was clipped by 4 bases and J by 1 base; unmatched bases: 5. The CDR3 runs to 15 residues. CDR1 is MNHEY and CDR2 is SVGEGT in the germline V gene. This CDR3 reads CASSSGGAGNYGYTF. CDR3 DNA: TGTGCCAGCAGTTCAGGGGGCGCTGGTAACTATGGCTACACCTTC.

This clone was counted once. The CDR3 reads CAWIRSGAVNYGYTF. In DNA, the CDR3 is TGTGCCTGGATCCGGTCAGGGGCCGTTAACTATGGCTACACCTTC. The chain combines TRBV30 with TRBJ1-2; the D gene is possibly TRBD1 (6 bases). The ends were cut back, 4 bases at V and 1 base at J, with 16 bases in the middle. The germline gives CDR1 GTSNPN, CDR2 SVGIG (reference sequence). The CDR3 extends over 15 amino acids.

The chain recombines TRBV28 with TRBJ1-1; unclear D gene. The V end was cut by 7 bases, the J end by 0 bases, with 15 bases between. The CDR3 loop spans 15 amino acids. Germline lookup yields CDR1 MDHEN and CDR2 SYDVKM. The CDR3 DNA sequence: TGTGCCAGCACTAGACGGTCATTAATGAACACTGAAGCTTTCTTT. Protein sequence: CASTRRSLMNTEAFF.

The chain has TRBV28 and TRBJ1-1; D perhaps matches TRBD1 (6 bases). The CDR3 is 14 amino acids. Deletions cut 3 bases from V and 8 bases from J, with 16 bases between. From germline, CDR1 is MDHEN and CDR2 SYDVKM. The CDR3 DNA is TGTGCCAGCAGTTTGGGATTGGACAGCTACGAAGCTTTCTTT. Translating gives CASSLGLDSYEAFF.

The chain is built from TRBV3-1 (or the pseudogene TRBV3-2) and TRBJ2-5; 9 nucleotides line up with TRBD2. CDR3 size: 16 residues. V shed 2 bases, J shed 9 bases, and the junction held 13 bases outside the gene matches. Germline CDR1 LGHDT, CDR2 YNNKEL (reference sequence). For the CDR3, the DNA is TGTGCCAGCAGCCAAAGCCCGGCTAGCGGGGTAAGGGCCCAGTACTTC. It is translated as CASSQSPASGVRAQYF.

This rearrangement joins TRBV6-6 to TRBJ1-2; TRBD1 matches 8 bases. The length of the CDR3 is 16 residues. With V trimmed by 6 bases and J by 4 bases, 13 bases remained unmatched. Germline V gives CDR1 MNHNY, CDR2 SVGAGI (reference sequence). The CDR3 sequence is CASRTAGGPFTYGYTF. The CDR3 DNA reads as TGTGCCAGCAGGACAGCAGGGGGCCCTTTTACCTATGGCTACACCTTC.

The chain uses TRBV9 and TRBJ2-2; the match to TRBD1 covers 8 bases. Losses at the gene ends were 0 bases for V and 3 bases for J; bases not matched to a gene: 1. This CDR3 is 15 amino acids long. Germline CDR1 SGDLS, CDR2 YYNGEE. The CDR3 loop is CASSVDRGDTGELFF. CDR3 coding DNA: TGTGCCAGCAGCGTAGACAGGGGGGACACCGGGGAGCTGTTTTTT.

The rearrangement joins TRBV4-1 to TRBJ1-5, with 9 bases identical to TRBD1. Germline V lookup: CDR1 MGHRA, CDR2 YSYEKL. This CDR3 has 15 amino acids. V was clipped by 3 bases and J by 7 bases; unmatched bases: 7. This CDR3 is CASSQRQGGGQPQHF. The CDR3 region has the DNA TGCGCCAGCAGCCAGAGACAGGGGGGAGGACAGCCCCAGCATTTT.

A remark on this clone: The same CDR3 can be traced to other DNA sequences in this sample. This rearrangement joins TRBV7-2 to TRBJ1-5; tentatively, D is TRBD1 (5 bases). Trimming cost V 1 base and J 6 bases, with 10 bases left between them. The CDR3 loop spans 14 amino acids. CDR1 SGHTA and CDR2 FQGNSA come from the germline V gene. CDR3 coding DNA: TGTGCCAGCAGCTTAGAAAGGGGCGGTCAGCCCCAGCATTTT. It codes for CASSLERGGQPQHF.

The V call is TRBV29-1, the J call TRBJ1-1; 10 nucleotides match TRBD1. The J segment lost 4 bases and the V segment lost 6 bases, leaving 8 bases of the junction unmatched. CDR1 and CDR2 from the germline V gene are SQVTM and ANQGSEA. This CDR3 contains 14 residues. The CDR3: CSVGTGERVTEAFF. The CDR3 DNA is TGCAGCGTAGGGACAGGGGAGAGAGTCACTGAAGCTTTCTTT.

This clone was detected a few times. The V and J genes are TRBV7-9 and TRBJ2-3; no definite D call. CDR3 length: 12 residues. Germline CDR1 SEHNR, CDR2 FQNEAQ (reference sequence). Trimming took 5 bases from V and 3 from J, leaving 6 bases between them. The CDR3: CASSPGTDTQYF. In nucleotides, the CDR3 is TGTGCCAGCAGCCCAGGAACAGATACGCAGTATTTT.

This clone has just one count. The V call is TRBV29-1, the J call TRBJ2-3; 11 nucleotides line up with TRBD2. The CDR3 has 12 amino acids. Germline CDR1 reads SQVTM; CDR2 reads ANQGSEA. With V trimmed by 6 bases and J by 6 bases, 2 bases remained unmatched. The CDR3 sequence is CSVTSGVDTQYF. The CDR3 DNA sequence: TGCAGCGTGACTAGCGGGGTTGATACGCAGTATTTT.